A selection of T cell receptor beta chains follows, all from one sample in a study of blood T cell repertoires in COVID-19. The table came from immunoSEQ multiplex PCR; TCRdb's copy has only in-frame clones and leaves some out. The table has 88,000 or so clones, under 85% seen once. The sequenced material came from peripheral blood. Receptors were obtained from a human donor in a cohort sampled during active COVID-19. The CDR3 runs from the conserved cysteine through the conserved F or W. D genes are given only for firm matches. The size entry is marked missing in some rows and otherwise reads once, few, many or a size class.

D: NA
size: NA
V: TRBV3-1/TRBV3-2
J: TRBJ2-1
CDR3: CASSQDGGTFQFF
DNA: TGTGCCAGCAGCCAAGATGGCGGGACGTTTCAGTTCTTC

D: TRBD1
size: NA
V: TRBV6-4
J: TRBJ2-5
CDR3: CASSEGQGLQETQYF
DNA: TGTGCCAGCAGTGAGGGACAGGGGCTCCAAGAGACCCAGTACTTC

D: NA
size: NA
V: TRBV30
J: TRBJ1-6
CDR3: CAWSTGHNSPLHF
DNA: TGTGCCTGGAGCACAGGGCACAATTCACCCCTCCACTTT

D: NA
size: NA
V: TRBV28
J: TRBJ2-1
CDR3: CASSLPGWTINEQFF
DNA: TGTGCCAGCAGTTTACCGGGGTGGACTATCAATGAGCAGTTCTTC

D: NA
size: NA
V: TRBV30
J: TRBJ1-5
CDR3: CAWSQGRDQPQHF
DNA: TGTGCCTGGAGCCAGGGTAGAGATCAGCCCCAGCATTTT

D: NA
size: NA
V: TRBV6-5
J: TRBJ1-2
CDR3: CASEGHQGNYGYTF
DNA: TGTGCCAGCGAGGGTCATCAGGGGAACTATGGCTACACCTTC

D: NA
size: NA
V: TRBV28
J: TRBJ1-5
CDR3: CASSPPPRVRSNQPQHF
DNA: TGTGCCAGCAGTCCCCCCCCCAGGGTACGTAGCAATCAGCCCCAGCATTTT

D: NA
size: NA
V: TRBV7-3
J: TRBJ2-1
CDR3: CASSLQGNEQFF
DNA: TGTGCCAGCAGCTTACAGGGGAATGAGCAGTTCTTC

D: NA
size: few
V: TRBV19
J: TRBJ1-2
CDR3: CASRLLAGYGYTF
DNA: TGTGCCAGTAGGTTACTGGCAGGATATGGCTACACCTTC

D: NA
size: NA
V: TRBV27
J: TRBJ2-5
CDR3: CASRTTGRQETQYF
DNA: TGTGCCAGCAGGACGACAGGTCGCCAAGAGACCCAGTACTTC

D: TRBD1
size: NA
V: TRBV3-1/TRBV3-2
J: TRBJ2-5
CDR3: CASSPGQGVETQYF
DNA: TGTGCCAGCAGCCCTGGACAGGGGGTCGAGACCCAGTACTTC

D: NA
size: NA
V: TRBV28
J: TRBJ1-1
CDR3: CASTRSGYTEAFF
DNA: TGTGCCAGCACGCGATCGGGGTACACTGAAGCTTTCTTT

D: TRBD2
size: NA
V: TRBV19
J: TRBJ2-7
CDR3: CASSIPGLAAYEQYF
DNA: TGTGCCAGTAGTATCCCGGGACTAGCGGCATACGAGCAGTACTTC

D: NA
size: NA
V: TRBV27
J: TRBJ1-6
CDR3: CASSLSGGSYNSPLHF
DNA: TGTGCCAGCAGTTTATCAGGGGGCTCCTATAATTCACCCCTCCACTTT

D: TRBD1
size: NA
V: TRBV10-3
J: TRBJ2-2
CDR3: CAISESTGAEELFF
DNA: TGTGCCATCAGTGAGTCTACAGGGGCAGAGGAGCTGTTTTTT

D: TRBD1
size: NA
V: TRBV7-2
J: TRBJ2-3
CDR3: CASSLRWTGGTDTQYF
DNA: TGTGCCAGCAGCTTAAGATGGACAGGGGGCACAGATACGCAGTATTTT

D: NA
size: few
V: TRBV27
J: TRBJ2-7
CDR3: CASSLGHPLDEQYF
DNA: TGTGCCAGCAGTTTAGGACACCCACTGGACGAGCAGTACTTC

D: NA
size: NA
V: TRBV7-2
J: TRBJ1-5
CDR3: CASSSGRNQPQHF
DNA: TGTGCCAGCAGCTCAGGCCGCAATCAGCCCCAGCATTTT

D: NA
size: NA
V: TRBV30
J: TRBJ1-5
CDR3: CAWYKKGGRREPQHF
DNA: TGTGCCTGGTACAAGAAAGGCGGCCGGCGGGAGCCCCAGCATTTT

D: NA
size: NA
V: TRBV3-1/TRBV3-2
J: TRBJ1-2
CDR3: CASSSLLGYTF
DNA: TGTGCCAGCAGCAGCCTTCTTGGCTACACCTTC

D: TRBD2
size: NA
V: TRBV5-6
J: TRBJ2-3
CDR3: CASSRTSGVTDTQYF
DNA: TGTGCCAGCAGCCGGACTAGCGGGGTCACAGATACGCAGTATTTT

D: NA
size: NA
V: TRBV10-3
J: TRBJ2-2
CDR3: CAISEPRGGNTGELFF
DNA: TGTGCCATCAGTGAGCCAAGGGGAGGGAACACCGGGGAGCTGTTTTTT

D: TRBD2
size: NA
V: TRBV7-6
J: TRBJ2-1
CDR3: CASSDGRAMGSEQFF
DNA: TGTGCCAGCAGCGACGGGAGGGCCATGGGGAGTGAGCAGTTCTTC

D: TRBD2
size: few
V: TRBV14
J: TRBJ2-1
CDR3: CASSPLGLAGNEQFF
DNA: TGTGCCAGCAGCCCGCTCGGACTAGCGGGTAATGAGCAGTTCTTC

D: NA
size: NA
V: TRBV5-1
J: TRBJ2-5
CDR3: CASSLGGSGYQETQYF
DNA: TGCGCCAGCAGCTTGGGGGGCAGCGGGTACCAAGAGACCCAGTACTTC

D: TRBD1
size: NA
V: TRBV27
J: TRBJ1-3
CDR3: CASRTTGGGRNTIYF
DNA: TGTGCCAGCAGGACTACAGGGGGCGGGAGAAACACCATATATTTT

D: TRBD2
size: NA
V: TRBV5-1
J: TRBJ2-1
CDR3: CASSNPGTKHNEQFF
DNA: TGCGCCAGCAGCAACCCCGGGACTAAACACAATGAGCAGTTCTTC

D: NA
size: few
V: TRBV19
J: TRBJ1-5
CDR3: CASSIDSGNQPQHF
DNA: TGTGCCAGTAGTATAGATTCGGGGAATCAGCCCCAGCATTTT

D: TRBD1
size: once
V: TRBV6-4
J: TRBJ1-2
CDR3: CASRAGTDYGYTF
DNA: TGTGCCAGCAGGGCCGGGACAGACTATGGCTACACCTTC

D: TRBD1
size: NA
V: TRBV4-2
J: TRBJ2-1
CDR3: CASSQAGQGANEQFF
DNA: TGTGCCAGCAGCCAAGCGGGACAGGGGGCCAATGAGCAGTTCTTC

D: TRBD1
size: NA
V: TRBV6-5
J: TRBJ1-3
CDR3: CASSYATGVNTIYF
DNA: TGTGCCAGCAGTTACGCAACAGGGGTAAACACCATATATTTT

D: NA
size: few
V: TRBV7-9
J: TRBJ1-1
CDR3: CASTPQGNTEAFF
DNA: TGTGCCAGCACCCCCCAGGGGAACACTGAAGCTTTCTTT

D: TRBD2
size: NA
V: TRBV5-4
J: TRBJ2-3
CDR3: CASSLGVAGGTGDTQYF
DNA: TGTGCCAGCAGCTTGGGGGTAGCGGGGGGAACGGGGGATACGCAGTATTTT

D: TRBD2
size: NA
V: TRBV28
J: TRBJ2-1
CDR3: CASIQVRGLAGVNEQFF
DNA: TGTGCCAGCATTCAAGTTCGGGGACTAGCGGGAGTGAATGAGCAGTTCTTC

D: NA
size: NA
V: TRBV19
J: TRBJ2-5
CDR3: CASTFRAGSQETQYF
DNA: TGTGCCAGTACCTTTAGAGCGGGCTCCCAAGAGACCCAGTACTTC